A single sample is the source of the 12 T cell receptor beta chains below, sequenced in a study of OX40 agonist ivuxolimab in advanced cancers. Measured with immunoSEQ multiplex PCR; TCRdb has only the in-frame clones, and not every one. The table shows about 36,000 clones, with about 81% occurring only once. The sequencing here drew on CD4+ or CD8+ T cells sorted from blood, taken in a trial of the OX40 agonist ivuxolimab. The receptors derive from an adult with an advanced solid tumor such as melanoma, head and neck, liver or kidney cancer.

The V gene is TRBV9, the J gene TRBJ1-5, with D tentatively TRBD1 (6 bases). The V end was cut by 0 bases, the J end by 6 bases, with 10 bases between. The CDR3 length is 14 residues. Germline loops: CDR1 SGDLS, CDR2 YYNGEE. For the CDR3, the DNA is TGTGCCAGCAGCGTAGAGGGGGTTGGTCAGCCCCAGCATTTT. Translating it yields CASSVEGVGQPQHF.

The chain carries TRBV5-6 and TRBJ2-7; TRBD1 is a possible D gene (6 bases). The CDR3 has 14 amino acids. V lost 3 bases and J 3 bases, leaving 13 bases between the germline ends. The germline gives CDR1 SGHDT, CDR2 YYEEEE. The CDR3 is CASSWGHRVYEQYF. The CDR3, as DNA: TGTGCCAGCAGCTGGGGACATAGGGTCTACGAGCAGTACTTC.

This rearrangement joins TRBV27 to TRBJ2-7, with 9 positions matching TRBD1. Germline V lookup: CDR1 MNHEY, CDR2 SMNVEV (reference sequence). V lost 6 bases to trimming and J lost 5 bases; unmatched junction nucleotides: 23. The length of the CDR3 is 19 residues. The CDR3 loop reads CASRFYSQPGQGGRNEQYF. CDR3 coding DNA: TGTGCCAGCAGGTTCTACTCACAGCCGGGACAGGGTGGAAGGAACGAGCAGTACTTC.

In its sample, this clone was seen once. CDR3 coding DNA: TGCAGTGCTCCAATCGCCGTGGAAGCTTTCTTT. Amino acids: CSAPIAVEAFF. This chain uses TRBV20-1 with TRBJ1-1; no definite D call. The germline gives CDR1 DFQATT, CDR2 SNEGSKA (reference sequence). This CDR3 is 11 amino acids long. The germline V and J ends were trimmed by 5 bases and 8 bases, with 12 bases remaining between them.

J is TRBJ1-1 and V is TRBV30; D ambiguous. Looked up from germline, CDR1 is GTSNPN and CDR2 is SVGIG (reference sequence). Trimming shortened V by 3 bases and J by 2 bases, and 10 bases separated the two germline ends. The CDR3 length is 13 residues. CDR3 DNA sequence: TGTGCCTGGAGGAGGCAGGCTAACACTGAAGCTTTCTTT. Translation gives CAWRRQANTEAFF.

The rearrangement uses TRBV7-9 and TRBJ1-2; D possibly corresponds to TRBD1 (5 bases). V lost 3 bases and J lost 0, with 11 bases in between. The CDR3 spans 15 residues. Germline V lookup: CDR1 SEHNR, CDR2 FQNEAQ (reference sequence). Here the CDR3 reads CASSLTTASNYGYTF. CDR3 sequence (DNA): TGTGCCAGCAGCTTGACGACAGCATCTAACTATGGCTACACCTTC.

This clone showed up just once. The J gene is TRBJ1-2, the V gene TRBV28; TRBD1 is a possible D gene (5 bases). Germline values: CDR1 MDHEN, CDR2 SYDVKM. Trimming took off 1 base at V and 8 bases at J, with 11 bases between the two ends. This CDR3 is built from 13 residues. CDR3 sequence (DNA): TGTGCCAGCAGTTTATTTCAGGGTAGAGGCTACACCTTC. Protein: CASSLFQGRGYTF.

The genes are TRBV20-1 and TRBJ1-2; D remains ambiguous. The V gene's germline CDR1 is DFQATT and CDR2 SNEGSKA (reference sequence). The CDR3 covers 11 residues. V lost 5 bases and J lost 7, with 11 bases in between. The CDR3 region has the DNA TGCAGTGCTGGGTTGAACGGTGGCTACACCTTC. It translates to CSAGLNGGYTF.

CDR3 protein: CASSSPGQGGEQYF. DNA of the CDR3: TGTGCCAGCAGCTCCCCCGGACAGGGAGGGGAGCAGTACTTC. V usage is TRBV5-4 and J usage is TRBJ2-7; TRBD1 is a possible D gene (8 bases). Trimming shortened V by 3 bases and J by 7 bases, and 17 bases separated the two germline ends. This CDR3 contains 14 residues. Germline loops: CDR1 SGHNT, CDR2 YYREEE (reference sequence). Drawing the rest from reference TRBV5-4 and TRBJ2-7, the complete variable domain is ETGVTQSPTHLIKTRGQQVTLRCSSQSGHNTVSWYQQALGQGPQFIFQYYREEENGRGNFPPRFSGLQFPNYSSELNVNALELDDSALYLCASSSPGQGGEQYFGPGTRLTVT.

Sample share makes this clone medium-sized. This sequence joins TRBV7-9 and TRBJ1-2, with D tentatively TRBD1 (5 bases). The CDR3 is 14 residues long. The V and J ends lost 3 bases and 5 bases respectively, with 13 bases between them. CDR1 is SEHNR and CDR2 is FQNEAQ in the germline V gene (reference sequence). The chain's CDR3 is CASSFGRAGYGYTF. The CDR3 DNA follows: TGTGCCAGCAGCTTCGGCAGGGCCGGGTATGGCTACACCTTC. The whole variable domain, filled in from reference TRBV7-9 and TRBJ1-2, reads DTGVSQNPRHKITKRGQNVTFRCDPISEHNRLYWYRQTLGQGPEFLTYFQNEAQLEKSRLLSDRFSAERPKGSFSTLEIQRTEQGDSAMYLCASSFGRAGYGYTFGSGTRLTVV.

This clone was detected only once. The rearrangement joins TRBV9 to TRBJ1-2, with D uncertain. The CDR3 runs 13 residues. Germline V lookup: CDR1 SGDLS, CDR2 YYNGEE. Trimming pared 4 bases from V and 8 bases from J, leaving 15 bases between. The CDR3 bases are TGTGCCAGCAGCTCCCCCCCCGGGATCGGCTACACCTTC. Residues: CASSSPPGIGYTF.

V gene TRBV6-5 combines with J gene TRBJ1-1; 7 positions match TRBD1. The CDR3 runs to 14 residues. V gave up 5 bases and J gave up 3 bases; unmatched junction bases: 6. CDR1 and CDR2 (germline): MNHEY, SVGAGI. Here the CDR3 reads CASSRIQGYTEAFF. The CDR3 nucleotides are TGTGCCAGCAGTCGAATACAGGGGTACACTGAAGCTTTCTTT.